Listed below are T cell receptor beta chains from one sample, sequenced in a study of T cell responses to AZD1222 COVID-19 vaccine. The protocol was immunoSEQ multiplex PCR, while the TCRdb copy is restricted to in-frame clones and leaves out a portion. The sample includes about 120,000 clones, about 92% of them seen just once. Sequenced here: peripheral blood, sampled 28 days after the second AZD1222 dose. These TCRs come from an adult who received the AZD1222 COVID-19 vaccine. Each CDR3 is given with its conserved first and last residue. A D gene is named only where the DNA matches it firmly. Clone size appears in some rows only: once, few, many, or a class for an expanded clone.

TRBJ1-2 TRBD1 TRBV9 once CASSVYEGQYYGYTF TGTGCCAGCAGCGTATATGAGGGACAGTACTATGGCTACACCTTC
TRBJ2-2 NA TRBV9 NA CASSVAPGELFF TGTGCCAGCAGCGTAGCACCCGGGGAGCTGTTTTTT
TRBJ2-3 NA TRBV2 NA CASSTRDQDF TGTGCCAGCAGCACACGGGATCAAGATTTT
TRBJ2-5 NA TRBV2 NA CASSWLWGIQETQYF TGTGCCAGCAGTTGGCTCTGGGGCATCCAAGAGACCCAGTACTTC
TRBJ2-3 TRBD1 TRBV2 NA CASTRGRTDTQYF TGTGCCAGCACCAGGGGGCGCACAGATACGCAGTATTTT
TRBJ1-2 TRBD1 TRBV19 NA CASTPDRVGRYGYTF TGTGCCAGTACTCCCGACAGGGTGGGTCGCTATGGCTACACCTTC
TRBJ2-7 TRBD1 TRBV6-2/TRBV6-3 medium-sized CASSPTGGVYEQYF TGTGCCAGCAGTCCGACAGGGGGCGTCTACGAGCAGTACTTC
TRBJ1-5 NA TRBV6-2/TRBV6-3 few CASSWTAVSNQPQHF TGTGCCAGCAGTTGGACCGCGGTAAGCAATCAGCCCCAGCATTTT
TRBJ2-3 TRBD2 TRBV6-5 NA CASRPGLGTTDTQYF TGTGCCAGCAGACCGGGACTAGGAACAACAGATACGCAGTATTTT
TRBJ2-3 NA TRBV19 NA CASSTDWGADTQYF TGTGCCAGTAGTACCGACTGGGGGGCAGATACGCAGTATTTT
TRBJ1-1 NA TRBV7-9 NA CASSLRSPMGDTEAFF TGTGCCAGCAGCTTAAGATCTCCTATGGGGGACACTGAAGCTTTCTTT
TRBJ2-7 NA TRBV7-9 NA CASSLAQDRQYF TGTGCCAGCAGCTTAGCACAGGACCGGCAGTACTTC
TRBJ1-2 TRBD1 TRBV6-1 NA CASSEQGADGYTF TGTGCCAGCAGTGAACAGGGGGCGGATGGCTACACCTTC
TRBJ1-4 NA TRBV4-3 NA CASSQGQGANEKLFF TGCGCCAGCAGCCAAGGTCAGGGAGCTAATGAAAAACTGTTTTTT
TRBJ1-4 NA TRBV18 NA CASSPGVTNEKLFF TGTGCCAGCTCACCGGGGGTAACTAATGAAAAACTGTTTTTT
TRBJ1-1 NA TRBV27 NA CASSFRGGTEAFF TGTGCCAGCAGTTTCCGGGGGGGGACTGAAGCTTTCTTT
TRBJ2-7 NA TRBV10-3 NA CAISEQGRYEQYF TGTGCCATCAGTGAACAGGGTCGATACGAGCAGTACTTC